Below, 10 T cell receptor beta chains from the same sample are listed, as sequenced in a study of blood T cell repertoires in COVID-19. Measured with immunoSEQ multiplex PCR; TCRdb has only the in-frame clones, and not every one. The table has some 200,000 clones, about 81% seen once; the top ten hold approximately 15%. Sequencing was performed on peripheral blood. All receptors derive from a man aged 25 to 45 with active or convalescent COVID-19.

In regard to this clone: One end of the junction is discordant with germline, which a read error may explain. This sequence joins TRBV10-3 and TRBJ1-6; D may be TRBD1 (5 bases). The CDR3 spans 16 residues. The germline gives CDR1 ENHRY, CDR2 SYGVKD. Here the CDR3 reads CAISDPRGSDNSPLHF. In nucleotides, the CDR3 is TGTGCCATCAGTGACCCAAGGGGCTCCGATAATTCACCCCTCCACTTT.

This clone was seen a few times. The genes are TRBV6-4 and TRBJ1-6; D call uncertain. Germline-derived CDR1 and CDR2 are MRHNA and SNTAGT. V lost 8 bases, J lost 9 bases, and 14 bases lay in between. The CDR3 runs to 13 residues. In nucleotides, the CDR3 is TGTGCCAGCGGGGAGGTAGTGGGTTCACCCCTCCACTTT. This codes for CASGEVVGSPLHF.

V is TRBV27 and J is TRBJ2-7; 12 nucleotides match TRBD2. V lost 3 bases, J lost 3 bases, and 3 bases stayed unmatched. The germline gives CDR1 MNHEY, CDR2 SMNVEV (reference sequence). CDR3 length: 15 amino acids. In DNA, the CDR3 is TGTGCCAGCAGTTTGGGACTAGCGGGTGTCTACGAGCAGTACGTC. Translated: CASSLGLAGVYEQYV.

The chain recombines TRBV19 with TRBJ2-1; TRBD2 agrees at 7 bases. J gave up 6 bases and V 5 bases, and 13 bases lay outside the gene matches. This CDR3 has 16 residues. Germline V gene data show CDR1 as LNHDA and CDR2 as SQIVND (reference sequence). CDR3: CASSSGASGKSNEQFF. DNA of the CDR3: TGTGCCAGTAGTTCTGGAGCCAGCGGGAAATCCAATGAGCAGTTCTTC.

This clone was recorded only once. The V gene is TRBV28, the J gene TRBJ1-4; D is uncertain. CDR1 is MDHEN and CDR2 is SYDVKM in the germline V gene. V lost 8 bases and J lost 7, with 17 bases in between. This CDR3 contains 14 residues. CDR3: CASGPSGEGEKLFF. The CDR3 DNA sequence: TGTGCCAGCGGGCCCAGCGGCGAGGGTGAAAAACTGTTTTTT.

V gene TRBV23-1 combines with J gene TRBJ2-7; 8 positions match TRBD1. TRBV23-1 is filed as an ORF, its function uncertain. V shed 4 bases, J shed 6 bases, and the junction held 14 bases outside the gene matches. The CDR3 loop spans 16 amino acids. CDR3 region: CASSRTGTRIVREQYF. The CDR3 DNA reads TGCGCCAGCAGTCGGACAGGGACCAGGATAGTACGCGAGCAGTACTTC.

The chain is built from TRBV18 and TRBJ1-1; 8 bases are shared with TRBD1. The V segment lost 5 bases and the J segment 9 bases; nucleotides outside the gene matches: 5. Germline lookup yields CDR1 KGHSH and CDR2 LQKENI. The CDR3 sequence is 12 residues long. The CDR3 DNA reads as TGTGCCAGCTCATTAGACAGGGGACAAGCTTTCTTT. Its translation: CASSLDRGQAFF.

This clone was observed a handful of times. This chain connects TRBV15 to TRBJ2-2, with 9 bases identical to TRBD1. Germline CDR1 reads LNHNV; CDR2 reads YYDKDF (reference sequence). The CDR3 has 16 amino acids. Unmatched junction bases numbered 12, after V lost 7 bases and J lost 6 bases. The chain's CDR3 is CATKEAGQGRSGELFF. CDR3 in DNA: TGTGCCACCAAAGAAGCGGGACAGGGTAGATCCGGGGAGCTGTTTTTT.

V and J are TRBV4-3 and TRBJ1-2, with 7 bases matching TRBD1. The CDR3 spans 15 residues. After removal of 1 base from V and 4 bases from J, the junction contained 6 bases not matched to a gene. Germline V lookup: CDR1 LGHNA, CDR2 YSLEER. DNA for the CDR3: TGCGCCAGCAGCCAAGGGGACAGACTCCGCTATGGCTACACCTTC. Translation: CASSQGDRLRYGYTF.

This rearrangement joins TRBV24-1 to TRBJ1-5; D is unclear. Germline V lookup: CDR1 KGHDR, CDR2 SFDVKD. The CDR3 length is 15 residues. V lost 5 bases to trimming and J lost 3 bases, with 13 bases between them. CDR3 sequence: CATSGGWRDNQPQHF. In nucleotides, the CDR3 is TGTGCCACCAGTGGAGGATGGAGGGACAATCAGCCCCAGCATTTT.